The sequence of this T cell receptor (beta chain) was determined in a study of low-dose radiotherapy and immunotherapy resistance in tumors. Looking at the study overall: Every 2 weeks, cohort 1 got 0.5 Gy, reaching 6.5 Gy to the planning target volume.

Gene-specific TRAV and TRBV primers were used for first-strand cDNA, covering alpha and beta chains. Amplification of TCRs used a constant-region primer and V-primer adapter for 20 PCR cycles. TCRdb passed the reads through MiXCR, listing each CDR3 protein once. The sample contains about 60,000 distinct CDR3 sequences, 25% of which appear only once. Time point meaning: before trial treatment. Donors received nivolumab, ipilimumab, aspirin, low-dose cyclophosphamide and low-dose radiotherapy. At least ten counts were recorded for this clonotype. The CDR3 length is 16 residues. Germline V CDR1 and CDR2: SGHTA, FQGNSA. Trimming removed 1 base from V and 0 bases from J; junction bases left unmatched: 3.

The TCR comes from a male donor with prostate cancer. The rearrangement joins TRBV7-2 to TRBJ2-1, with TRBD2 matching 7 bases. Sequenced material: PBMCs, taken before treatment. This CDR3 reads CASSLVAGDSYNEQFF. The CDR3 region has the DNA TGTGCCAGCAGCTTAGTTGCGGGAGACTCCTACAATGAGCAGTTCTTC.